This entry lists 9 T cell receptor beta chains sequenced from one sample in a study of STAT5B mutations in CD4+ large granular lymphocyte leukemia. Profiling relied on immunoSEQ multiplex PCR, and the TCRdb table lists in-frame clones only, not all of them. The sample lists about 26,000 clones; approximately 84% were seen once. Sequenced input: CD4+ T cells from blood buffy coats. Receptor source: a human donor in good health.

This rearrangement joins TRBV11-2 to TRBJ1-3; D is unresolved. CDR1 SGHAT and CDR2 FQNNGV come from the germline V gene. Trimming pared 3 bases from V and 4 bases from J, leaving 7 bases between. This CDR3 spans 13 amino acids. CDR3 nucleotides: TGTGCCAGCAGCTTGGATAGAGGAAACACCATATATTTT. It encodes CASSLDRGNTIYF.

The CDR3 loop reads CASRDYFTGELFF. In DNA form, the CDR3 reads TGTGCCAGCAGGGATTATTTCACCGGGGAGCTGTTTTTT. J is TRBJ2-2 and V is TRBV11-3; unclear D gene. CDR3 length equals 13 residues. The ends were cut back, 6 bases at V and 4 bases at J, with 9 bases in the middle. Germline V CDR1 and CDR2: SGHNT, YENEEA. Looking up the rest from reference TRBV11-3 and TRBJ2-2 gives the full variable domain: EAGVVQSPRYKIIEKKQPVAFWCNPISGHNTLYWYLQNLGQGPELLIRYENEEAVDDSQLPKDRFSAERLKGVDSTLKIQPAELGDSAVYLCASRDYFTGELFFGEGSRLTVL.

This chain joins TRBV7-2 and TRBJ2-7; D uncertain. Between the trimmed V and J ends, which lost 1 base and 6 bases, there was a span of 10 bases. The CDR3 is 13 amino acids. Looked up from germline, CDR1 is SGHTA and CDR2 is FQGNSA. In nucleotides, the CDR3 is TGTGCCAGCAGCTTAGTAGGCCAGGCCGAGCAGTACTTC. This encodes CASSLVGQAEQYF.

The CDR3 spells CASSIFSGYSYEQYF. As DNA, the CDR3 is TGTGCCAGTAGTATTTTTAGCGGGTACTCCTACGAGCAGTACTTC. The chain employs TRBV19 and TRBJ2-7, with 7 bases identical to TRBD2. With V trimmed by 3 bases and J by 0 bases, 5 bases remained unmatched. The germline gives CDR1 LNHDA, CDR2 SQIVND (reference sequence). The CDR3 is 15 residues long.

The chain links TRBV30 to TRBJ1-4; perhaps TRBD1 as D (6 bases). The CDR3 is 14 amino acids. In germline, CDR1 is GTSNPN, CDR2 SVGIG (reference sequence). Trimming removed 2 bases at V and 4 bases at J, with 11 bases between. DNA of the CDR3: TGTGCCTGGAGTAGGGGACACCTTAATGAAAAACTGTTTTTT. Protein product: CAWSRGHLNEKLFF.

The genes are TRBV2 and TRBJ2-7; D is perhaps TRBD2 (5 bases). This CDR3 has 13 residues. Trimming took 6 bases from V and 7 from J, leaving 16 bases between them. Germline V gene sequence: CDR1 SNHLY, CDR2 FYNNEI. This CDR3 is CASSQEAASEQYF. The DNA for the CDR3 is TGTGCCAGCAGCCAGGAGGCCGCTAGTGAGCAGTACTTC. Variable domain in full (rest from reference TRBV2 and TRBJ2-7): EPEVTQTPSHQVTQMGQEVILRCVPISNHLYFYWYRQILGQKVEFLVSFYNNEISEKSEIFDDQFSVERPDGSNFTLKIRSTKLEDSAMYFCASSQEAASEQYFGPGTRLTVT.

This chain links TRBV5-4 with TRBJ2-3; D is uncertain. From germline, CDR1 is SGHNT and CDR2 YYREEE (reference sequence). The V end lost 0 bases, the J end lost 0 bases, and 8 bases lay between the germline ends. This CDR3 comprises 15 residues. CDR3 region: CASSLGSASTDTQYF. In DNA form, the CDR3 reads TGTGCCAGCAGCTTGGGGTCGGCTAGCACAGATACGCAGTATTTT.

The chain uses TRBV30 and TRBJ1-1, with D possibly being TRBD1 (6 bases). CDR1 is GTSNPN, CDR2 SVGIG, per germline (reference sequence). The CDR3 is 14 residues long. Trimming stripped 4 bases from V and 3 bases from J, with 15 bases between. The CDR3 reads CAWIRPTGYTEAFF. The DNA for the CDR3 is TGTGCCTGGATCCGACCTACAGGGTACACTGAAGCTTTCTTT.

The chain couples TRBV28 to TRBJ1-2, with D possibly matching TRBD1 (5 bases). The V gene's germline CDR1 is MDHEN and CDR2 SYDVKM. The CDR3 loop spans 14 amino acids. Between the trimmed V and J ends, which lost 3 bases and 2 bases, there was a span of 10 bases. Here the CDR3 reads CASSLGGVNYGYTF. The CDR3 coding sequence is TGTGCCAGCAGTTTGGGGGGGGTCAACTATGGCTACACCTTC.